The rows below give T cell receptor beta chains drawn from one sample of a study of cytomegalovirus exposure and HLA in healthy donors. Some clones are missing from TCRdb's copy, which holds only in-frame ones; the method was immunoSEQ multiplex PCR. The data contain under 70,000 clones, approximately 70% of them singletons. Sequencing was done on a sample of PBMCs. The receptors stem from a woman aged 55 to 70 in good health and CMV-seropositive. The CDR3 runs from the conserved cysteine through the conserved F or W. A D gene is named only where the DNA matches it firmly. Clone size appears in some rows only: once, few, many, or a class for an expanded clone.

CASRGGYMNTEAFF	TGTGCCAGCAGGGGGGGTTACATGAACACTGAAGCTTTCTTT	-	TRBV2	-	TRBJ1-1
CASSYEGLAAYNEQFF	TGTGCCAGCAGTTACGAGGGACTAGCGGCCTACAATGAGCAGTTCTTC	-	TRBV6-5	TRBD2	TRBJ2-1
CASIKSEGEQYF	TGTGCCAGCATAAAAAGCGAGGGCGAGCAGTACTTC	-	TRBV28	-	TRBJ2-7
CASSETSGSTDTQYF	TGCGCCAGCAGCGAGACTAGCGGCAGCACAGATACGCAGTATTTT	few	TRBV4-3	TRBD2	TRBJ2-3
CASSPRAAEDTEAFF	TGCGCCAGCAGCCCCCGGGCGGCGGAGGACACTGAAGCTTTCTTT	-	TRBV5-1	-	TRBJ1-1
CASSPRGQPADTQYF	TGTGCCAGCAGTCCCCGGGGACAGCCGGCAGATACGCAGTATTTT	-	TRBV6-1	TRBD1	TRBJ2-3
CASSEEVSGGAYEQYF	TGTGCCAGCAGTGAAGAGGTTAGCGGGGGGGCCTACGAGCAGTACTTC	-	TRBV6-1	TRBD2	TRBJ2-7
CASRTGTGGTGNQPQHF	TGTGCCAGTAGGACCGGGACAGGGGGCACCGGCAATCAGCCCCAGCATTTT	-	TRBV19	TRBD1	TRBJ1-5
CAMRTVGGEAFF	TGTGCCATGAGGACGGTGGGGGGTGAAGCTTTCTTT	few	TRBV10-3	-	TRBJ1-1
CASSLAGNGANVLTF	TGCGCCAGCAGCTTGGCAGGGAATGGGGCCAACGTCCTGACTTTC	-	TRBV5-1	-	TRBJ2-6
CSVAGANEKLFF	TGCAGCGTTGCAGGGGCTAATGAAAAACTGTTTTTT	-	TRBV29-1	-	TRBJ1-4
CASSLGQGGNEKLFF	TGTGCCAGCAGCTTGGGACAGGGAGGTAATGAAAAACTGTTTTTT	few	TRBV9	TRBD1	TRBJ1-4
CASSQGREWWETQYF	TGCGCCAGCAGCCAAGGCCGGGAATGGTGGGAGACCCAGTACTTC	-	TRBV4-3	-	TRBJ2-5
CASSQTGLAGVEEQFF	TGCGCCAGCAGCCAGACGGGACTAGCGGGGGTAGAGGAGCAGTTCTTC	few	TRBV4-1	TRBD2	TRBJ2-1
CASSYRVAETQYF	TGTGCCAGCAGCTACAGGGTGGCGGAGACCCAGTACTTC	few	TRBV2	-	TRBJ2-5
CATSPGQPNYGYTF	TGTGCTACATCCCCCGGACAGCCTAACTATGGCTACACCTTC	-	TRBV12-5	-	TRBJ1-2
CASSRDRVGTGELFF	TGTGCCAGCAGTCGTGACAGGGTGGGCACCGGGGAGCTGTTTTTT	-	TRBV5-4	TRBD1	TRBJ2-2
CASSVGHREPYGYTF	TGTGCCAGTAGCGTTGGGCACCGAGAACCCTATGGCTACACCTTC	-	TRBV19	-	TRBJ1-2
CASSRQGWNTEAFF	TGTGCCAGTAGTAGACAGGGGTGGAACACTGAAGCTTTCTTT	-	TRBV19	TRBD1	TRBJ1-1
CASSDSGQGDADTQYF	TGTGCCAGCAGTGACTCGGGACAGGGGGATGCAGATACGCAGTATTTT	-	TRBV6-4	TRBD1	TRBJ2-3